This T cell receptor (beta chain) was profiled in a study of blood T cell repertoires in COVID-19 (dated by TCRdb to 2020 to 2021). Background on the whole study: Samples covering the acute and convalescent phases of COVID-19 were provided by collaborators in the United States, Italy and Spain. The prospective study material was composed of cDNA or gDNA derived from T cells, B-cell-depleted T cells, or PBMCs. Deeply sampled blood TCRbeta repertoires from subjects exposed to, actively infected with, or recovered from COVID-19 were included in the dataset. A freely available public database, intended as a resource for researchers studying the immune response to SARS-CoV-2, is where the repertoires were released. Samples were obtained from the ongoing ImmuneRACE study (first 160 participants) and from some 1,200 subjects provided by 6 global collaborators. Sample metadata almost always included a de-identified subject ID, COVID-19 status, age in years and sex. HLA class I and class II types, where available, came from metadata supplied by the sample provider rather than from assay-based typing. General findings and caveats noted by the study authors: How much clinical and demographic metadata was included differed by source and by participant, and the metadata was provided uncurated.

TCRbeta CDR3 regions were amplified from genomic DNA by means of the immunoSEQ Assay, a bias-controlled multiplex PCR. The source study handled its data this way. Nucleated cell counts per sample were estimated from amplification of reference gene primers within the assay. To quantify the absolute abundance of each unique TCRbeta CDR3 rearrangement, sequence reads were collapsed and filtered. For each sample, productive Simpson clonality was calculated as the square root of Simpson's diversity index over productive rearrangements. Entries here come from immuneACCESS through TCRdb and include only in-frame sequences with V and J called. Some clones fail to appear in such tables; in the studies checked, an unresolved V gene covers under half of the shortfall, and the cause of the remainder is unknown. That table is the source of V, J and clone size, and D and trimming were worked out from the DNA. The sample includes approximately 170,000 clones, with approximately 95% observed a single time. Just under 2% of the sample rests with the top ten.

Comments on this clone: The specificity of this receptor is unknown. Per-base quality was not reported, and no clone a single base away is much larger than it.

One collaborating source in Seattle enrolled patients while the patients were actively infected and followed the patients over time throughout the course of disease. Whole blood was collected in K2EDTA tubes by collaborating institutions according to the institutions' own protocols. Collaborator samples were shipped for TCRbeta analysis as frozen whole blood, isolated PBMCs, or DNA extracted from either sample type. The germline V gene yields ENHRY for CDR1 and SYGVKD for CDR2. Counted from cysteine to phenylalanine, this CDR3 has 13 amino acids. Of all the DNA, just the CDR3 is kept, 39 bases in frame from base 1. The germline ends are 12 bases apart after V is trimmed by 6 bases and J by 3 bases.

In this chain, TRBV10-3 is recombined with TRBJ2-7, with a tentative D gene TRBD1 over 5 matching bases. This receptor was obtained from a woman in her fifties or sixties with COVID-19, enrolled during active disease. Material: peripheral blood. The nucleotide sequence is TGTGCCATCAGGGGGCGCCTGAGCTACGAGCAGTACTTC. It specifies CAIRGRLSYEQYF.